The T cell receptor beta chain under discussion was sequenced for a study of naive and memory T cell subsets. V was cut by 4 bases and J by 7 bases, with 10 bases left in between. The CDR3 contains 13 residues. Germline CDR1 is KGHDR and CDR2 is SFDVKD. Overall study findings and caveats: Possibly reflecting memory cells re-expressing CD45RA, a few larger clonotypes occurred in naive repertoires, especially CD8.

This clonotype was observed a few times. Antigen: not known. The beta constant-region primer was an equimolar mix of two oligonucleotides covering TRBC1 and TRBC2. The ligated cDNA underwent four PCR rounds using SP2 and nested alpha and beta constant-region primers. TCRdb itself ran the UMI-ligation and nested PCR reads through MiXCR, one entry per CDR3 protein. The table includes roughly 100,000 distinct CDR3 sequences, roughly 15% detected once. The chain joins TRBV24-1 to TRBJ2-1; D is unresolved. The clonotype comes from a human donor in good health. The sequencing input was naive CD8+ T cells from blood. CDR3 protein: CATSDIQGNEQFF. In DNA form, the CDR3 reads TGTGCCACCAGTGACATCCAAGGGAATGAGCAGTTCTTC.